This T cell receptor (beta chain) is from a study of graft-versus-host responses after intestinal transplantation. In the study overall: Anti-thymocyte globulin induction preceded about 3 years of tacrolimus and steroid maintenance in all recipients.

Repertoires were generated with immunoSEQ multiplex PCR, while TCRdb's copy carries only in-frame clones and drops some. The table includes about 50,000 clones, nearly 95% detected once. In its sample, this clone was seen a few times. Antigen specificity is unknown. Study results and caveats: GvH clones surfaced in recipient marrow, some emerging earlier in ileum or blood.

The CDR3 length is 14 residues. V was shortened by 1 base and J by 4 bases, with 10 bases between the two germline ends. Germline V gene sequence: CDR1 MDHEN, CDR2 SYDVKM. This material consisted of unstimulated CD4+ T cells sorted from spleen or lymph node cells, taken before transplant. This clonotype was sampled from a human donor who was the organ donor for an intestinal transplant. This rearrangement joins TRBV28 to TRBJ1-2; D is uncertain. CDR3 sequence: CASSLSRRLYGYTF. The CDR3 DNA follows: TGTGCCAGCAGTTTATCCAGGCGCCTCTATGGCTACACCTTC.